This T cell receptor beta chain derives from a study of blood T cell repertoires in COVID-19. Assay used: immunoSEQ multiplex PCR; TCRdb lists only in-frame clones, some missing. The sample lists some 97,000 clones; 70% to 80% were seen once. This CDR3 region has 11 residues. The V end was cut by 8 bases, the J end by 4 bases, with 9 bases between. Germline CDR1 is SQVTM and CDR2 is ANQGSEA. The table lists this clone with many counts. The V call is TRBV29-1, the J call TRBJ2-1; the D is unclear. The specimen sequenced was peripheral blood. This TCR was sampled from a man between 65 and 80 years old with active or convalescent COVID-19. Here the CDR3 reads CSHTFYNEQFF. In DNA, the CDR3 is TGCAGCCACACCTTTTACAATGAGCAGTTCTTC.